Sequencing of this T cell receptor (beta chain) was carried out in a study of control samples from healthy donors and cancer patients. The assay was immunoSEQ multiplex PCR, and TCRdb's table has in-frame clones only and misses some. The sample lists roughly 160,000 clones, 88% occurring once. This clone has a single count. Specimen: blood. The clonotype comes from a young woman in good health.

The CDR3 DNA sequence: TGCGCCAGCAGCTTGGGGTATCGGGCCAACCAAGAGACCCAGTACTTC. As protein: CASSLGYRANQETQYF. The V call is TRBV5-1, the J call TRBJ2-5, with D hard to call. Trimming removed 0 bases from V and 0 bases from J, with 12 bases in between. Per germline, CDR1 SGHRS and CDR2 YFSETQ. The CDR3 extends over 16 amino acids.